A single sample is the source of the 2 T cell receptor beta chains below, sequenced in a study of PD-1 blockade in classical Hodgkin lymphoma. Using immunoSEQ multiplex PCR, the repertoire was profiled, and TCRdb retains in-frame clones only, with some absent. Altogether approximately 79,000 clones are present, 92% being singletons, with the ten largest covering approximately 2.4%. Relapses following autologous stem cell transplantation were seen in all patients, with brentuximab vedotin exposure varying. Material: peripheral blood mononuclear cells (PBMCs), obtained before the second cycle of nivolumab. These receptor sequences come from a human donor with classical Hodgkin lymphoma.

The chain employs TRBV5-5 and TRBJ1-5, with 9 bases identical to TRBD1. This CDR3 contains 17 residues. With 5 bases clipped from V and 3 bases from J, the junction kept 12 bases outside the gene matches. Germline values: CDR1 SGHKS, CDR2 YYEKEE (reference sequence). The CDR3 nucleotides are TGTGCCAGCAGGGGTGGGTACGGGACAGGGATCAATCAGCCCCAGCATTTT. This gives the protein CASRGGYGTGINQPQHF.

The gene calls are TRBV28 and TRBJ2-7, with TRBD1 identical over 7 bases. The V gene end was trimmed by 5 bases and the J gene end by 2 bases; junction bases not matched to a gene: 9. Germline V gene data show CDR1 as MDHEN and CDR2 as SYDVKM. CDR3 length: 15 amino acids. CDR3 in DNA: TGTGCCAGCAGTCTACCCCCCGGGACAGCCTACGAGCAGTACTTC. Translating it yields CASSLPPGTAYEQYF.